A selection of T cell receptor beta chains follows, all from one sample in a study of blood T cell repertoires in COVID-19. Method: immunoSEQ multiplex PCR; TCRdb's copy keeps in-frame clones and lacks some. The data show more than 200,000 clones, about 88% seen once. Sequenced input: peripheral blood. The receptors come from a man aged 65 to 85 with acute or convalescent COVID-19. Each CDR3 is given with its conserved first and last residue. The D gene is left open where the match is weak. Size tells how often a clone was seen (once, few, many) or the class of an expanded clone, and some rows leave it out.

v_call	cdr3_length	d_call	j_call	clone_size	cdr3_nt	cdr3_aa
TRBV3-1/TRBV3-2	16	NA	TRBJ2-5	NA	TGTGCCAGCAGCCAAGTTTTACGGACAGAACAAGAGACCCAGTACTTC	CASSQVLRTEQETQYF
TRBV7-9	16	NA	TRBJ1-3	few	TGTGCCAGCAGCCACCTGGGCGTGGTTTCTGGAAACACCATATATTTT	CASSHLGVVSGNTIYF
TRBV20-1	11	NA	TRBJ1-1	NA	TGCAGTGTAACAGAGAACACTGAAGCTTTCTTT	CSVTENTEAFF
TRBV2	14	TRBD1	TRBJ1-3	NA	TGTGCCAGTTTAACAGGGGGCGCGGGAAACACCATATATTTT	CASLTGGAGNTIYF
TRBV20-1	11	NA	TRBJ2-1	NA	TGCAGTGCTCACAAAGCCGGGGAGCAGTTCTTC	CSAHKAGEQFF
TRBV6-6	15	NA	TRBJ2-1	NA	TGTGCCAGCAGTTCACAGGGAGTCGGGTACAATGAGCAGTTCTTC	CASSSQGVGYNEQFF
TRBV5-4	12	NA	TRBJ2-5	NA	TGTGCCAGCAGCTACCAGGGTGAGACCCAGTACTTC	CASSYQGETQYF
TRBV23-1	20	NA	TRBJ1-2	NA	TGCGCCAGCAGTCAATCGATTGATAGAAAGGACAGACTAAATAACTATGGCTACACCTTC	CASSQSIDRKDRLNNYGYTF
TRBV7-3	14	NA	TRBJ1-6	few	TGTGCCAGCAGCTTAGATGGGAGAGGTTCACCCCTCCACTTT	CASSLDGRGSPLHF
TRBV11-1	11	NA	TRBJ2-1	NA	TGTGCCAGCAGCATTGTAAATGAGCAGTTCTTC	CASSIVNEQFF
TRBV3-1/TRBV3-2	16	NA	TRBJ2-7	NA	TGTGCCAGCAGCCAGTCGGGGAGCGGCTTTACCTACGAGCAGTACTTC	CASSQSGSGFTYEQYF
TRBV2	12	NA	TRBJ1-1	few	TGTGCCACGGGGGGGCGGTTCACTGAAGCTTTCTTT	CATGGRFTEAFF
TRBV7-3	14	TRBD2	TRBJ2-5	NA	TGTGCCAGCAGCTCTTCGGGACTACAAGAGACCCAGTACTTC	CASSSSGLQETQYF
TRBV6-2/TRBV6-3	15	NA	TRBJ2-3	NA	TGTGCCAGCAGTTACACGAGGGCTAGCACAGATACGCAGTATTTT	CASSYTRASTDTQYF
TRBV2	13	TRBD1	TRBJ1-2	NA	TGTGCCAGCAGTTTACAGGGGGTCACTGGCTACACCTTC	CASSLQGVTGYTF
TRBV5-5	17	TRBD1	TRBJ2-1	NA	TGTGCCAGCAGCTCGCTACCGGGACAGGGGGCCCACAATGAGCAGTTCTTC	CASSSLPGQGAHNEQFF
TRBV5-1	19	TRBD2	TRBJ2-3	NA	TGCGCCAGCAGCGGGCGTCCACCGGGACTAGCGGTTACTACAGATACGCAGTATTTT	CASSGRPPGLAVTTDTQYF
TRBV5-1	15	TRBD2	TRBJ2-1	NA	TGCGCCAGCAGCTATGGACTAGCGGGAGTAAGTGAGCAGTTCTTC	CASSYGLAGVSEQFF
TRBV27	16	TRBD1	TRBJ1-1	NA	TGTGCCAGCAGTACCTACACAGGGGTGGGAGACACTGAAGCTTTCTTT	CASSTYTGVGDTEAFF
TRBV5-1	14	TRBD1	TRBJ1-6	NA	TGCGCCAGCAGCCCCGGGACAGGGGTTTCACCCCTCCACTTT	CASSPGTGVSPLHF
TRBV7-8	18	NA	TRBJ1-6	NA	TGTGCCAGCAGCTTAATCGTTCCGCCCTCGGGACTCAGAATGCCCCTCCACTTT	CASSLIVPPSGLRMPLHF
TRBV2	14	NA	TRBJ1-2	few	TGTGCCAGTAACCGCGATCAGGGGATGAATGGCTACACCTTC	CASNRDQGMNGYTF
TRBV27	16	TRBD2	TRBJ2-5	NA	TGTGCCAGCAGTTTATCGACTAGCGGGAGGGGAGAGACCCAGTACTTC	CASSLSTSGRGETQYF
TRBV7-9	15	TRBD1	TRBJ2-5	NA	TGTGCCAGCAGCTTAGGACAGGGGATAAAAGAGACCCAGTACTTC	CASSLGQGIKETQYF
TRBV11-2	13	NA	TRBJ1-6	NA	TGTGCCAGCAGCTTAGATTTTCTTTTCGCCCTCCACTTT	CASSLDFLFALHF
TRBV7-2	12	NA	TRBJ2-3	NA	TGTGCCAGCAGCCCTAGCACAGATACGCAGTATTTT	CASSPSTDTQYF
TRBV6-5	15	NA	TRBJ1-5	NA	TGTGCCAGCAGTTACTCCTCCAGGGGCAATCAGCCCCAGCATTTT	CASSYSSRGNQPQHF
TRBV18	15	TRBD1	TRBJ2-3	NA	TGTGCCAGCTCACCGGGACAGCTCTTCACAGATACGCAGTATTTT	CASSPGQLFTDTQYF
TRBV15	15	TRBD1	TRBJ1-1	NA	TGTGCCACGGACCGGGACAGGGATCGAAGGACTGAAGCTTTCTTT	CATDRDRDRRTEAFF
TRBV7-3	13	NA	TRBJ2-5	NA	TGTGCCAGCAGCCCAAGGGCGGGAGAGACCCAGTACTTC	CASSPRAGETQYF
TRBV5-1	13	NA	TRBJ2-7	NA	TGCGCCAGCAGCCGGTTTCAGGGCCACGAGCAGTACTTC	CASSRFQGHEQYF
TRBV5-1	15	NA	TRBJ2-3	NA	TGCGCCAGCAGCTACCGGGCGGGATCCACAGATACGCAGTATTTT	CASSYRAGSTDTQYF
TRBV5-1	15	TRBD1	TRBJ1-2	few	TGCGCCAGCAGCTTGGGTAATCCAGGGGGCGATGGCTACACCTTC	CASSLGNPGGDGYTF